The entry below gives a single T cell receptor (beta chain) sequence along with its context. The table came from immunoSEQ multiplex PCR; TCRdb's copy has only in-frame clones and leaves some out. Among about 5,600 clones, under 80% were seen once, and the ten largest hold approximately 7%. This entry comes from a study of graft-versus-host responses after intestinal transplantation. The authors processed graft tissue to release intraepithelial and lamina propria lymphocytes. The CDR3 extends over 13 amino acids. The V end was cut by 2 bases, the J end by 5 bases, with 9 bases between. CDR1 is LGHNA, CDR2 YSLEER, per germline.

The source material was ileum tissue, sampled approximately 33 weeks after intestinal transplant. The source is a human patient who received an intestinal transplant, so some T cells may come from the graft donor. This chain joins TRBV4-3 and TRBJ1-2; tentative D call: TRBD1 (5 bases). CDR3 in amino acids: CASSQNTGYGYTF. DNA for the CDR3: TGCGCCAGCAGCCAAAACACAGGTTATGGCTACACCTTC.